This TCR beta chain is drawn from a study of T cells in women clearing cervical HPV infection. V lost 5 bases to trimming and J lost 2 bases, with 12 bases between them. The CDR3 consists of 13 residues. The germline gives CDR1 GTSNPN, CDR2 SVGIG (reference sequence). Turning to this clone: Its specificity is unknown. The read halts 3 residues ahead of the CDR3 end, with the missing end drawn from the germline J gene.

Study-wide findings and caveats: A classifier using richness and V gene abundances reached an AUC of 0.83.

Assay: immunoSEQ multiplex PCR; the TCRdb copy retains only in-frame clones and omits some. This listing includes some 40,000 clones. Sequences were obtained from blood buffy coat. This rearrangement joins TRBV30 to TRBJ1-1, with D unclear. This receptor was obtained from a woman aged 18 to 69 with a cervical HPV16 infection that either progressed to CIN3+ or cleared (not recorded which). This CDR3 is CAWGPPVNTEAFF. The DNA read from the CDR3 is TGTGCCTGGGGGCCCCCTGTTAACACTGAA.